Listed here is a single T cell receptor (beta chain). This record comes from a study of post-analysis software for immune sequencing data. Study at large: Progressive-relapsing, secondary progressive and relapsing-remitting multiple sclerosis were among the disease courses included.

Unique molecular identifiers were carried by the TCR beta cDNA libraries. TCRdb fed the PCR reads into MiXCR, producing one record per CDR3 protein. This table holds roughly 620,000 distinct CDR3 sequences, about 44% found once. Input material: blood. The receptor was isolated from a girl aged 10 to 17 with multiple sclerosis.

CDR3 nucleotide sequence: TGCGCCAGCAGCTTGGGTATGGCAGTAGGCACTGAAGCTTTCTTT. It specifies CASSLGMAVGTEAFF. J is TRBJ1-1 and V is TRBV5-1, with no clear D. Germline assignment: CDR1 SGHRS and CDR2 YFSETQ. The CDR3 contains 15 residues. V lost 0 bases and J 4 bases, leaving 13 bases between the germline ends.